Following are 6 T cell receptor beta chains from one sample sequenced in a study of cytomegalovirus exposure and HLA in healthy donors. PCR used 60 Vbeta primers and 13 Jbeta primers. Method: immunoSEQ multiplex PCR; TCRdb's copy keeps in-frame clones and lacks some. Among roughly 240,000 clones listed, 82% were seen once. Sample: PBMCs. The receptors stem from a woman in her thirties or forties in good health and CMV-seropositive.

This clone has only a few counts. The chain couples TRBV10-3 to TRBJ2-7; possible D gene TRBD1, 6 bases. Between the trimmed V and J ends, which lost 1 base and 2 bases, there was a span of 12 bases. CDR1 is ENHRY, CDR2 SYGVKD, per germline. This CDR3 spans 15 amino acids. CDR3 amino acids: CAISELQGTTYEQYF. CDR3 in DNA: TGTGCCATCAGTGAGTTGCAGGGGACCACCTACGAGCAGTACTTC.

The V and J genes are TRBV11-2 and TRBJ1-1; 7 bases match TRBD1. Germline V gene data show CDR1 as SGHAT and CDR2 as FQNNGV. The CDR3 spans 16 residues. V shed 3 bases and J 1 base; nucleotides not matched to a gene: 8. The DNA of the CDR3 is TGTGCCAGCAGCTTGGTGACAGGGCGAGGGAACACTGAAGCTTTCTTT. Protein product: CASSLVTGRGNTEAFF.

The V gene is TRBV12-5, the J gene TRBJ2-3; TRBD1 agrees at 9 bases. There are 15 residues in the CDR3. J gave up 5 bases and V 3 bases, and 6 bases lay outside the gene matches. CDR1 is LGHNT and CDR2 is FRNRAP in the germline V gene. CDR3 residues: CASGFRQGVRDTQYF. The CDR3 DNA follows: TGTGCTAGTGGTTTTAGACAGGGGGTCAGAGATACGCAGTATTTT.

The chain recombines TRBV15 with TRBJ1-2; 8 bases map to TRBD1. Trimming at V came to 6 bases and at J to 5 bases, leaving 11 bases not matched to a gene. Germline loops: CDR1 LNHNV, CDR2 YYDKDF (reference sequence). The CDR3 spans 15 residues. The CDR3 DNA is TGTGCCACCAGTTACCTCAGGGGGCCGGATTATGGCTACACCTTC. It specifies CATSYLRGPDYGYTF.

The chain is built from TRBV21-1 and TRBJ2-2; the table names TRBD1, a call not compared with the DNA. TRBV21-1 is noted as a pseudogene. The CDR3 contains 16 residues. CDR3 sequence reads: CASSPKDSQNTGELFF. The CDR3 nucleotides are TGTGCCAGCAGCCCCAAGGACAGCCAGAACACCGGGGAGCTGTTTTTT.

This sequence joins TRBV15 and TRBJ2-3; 8 bases match TRBD2. The V gene end was trimmed by 4 bases and the J gene end by 0 bases; junction bases not matched to a gene: 6. The CDR3 spans 16 residues. Per the germline V gene, CDR1 is LNHNV and CDR2 is YYDKDF (reference sequence). The CDR3 spells CATSKGSGISTDTQYF. In DNA, the CDR3 is TGTGCCACCAGCAAAGGTAGCGGGATCAGCACAGATACGCAGTATTTT.